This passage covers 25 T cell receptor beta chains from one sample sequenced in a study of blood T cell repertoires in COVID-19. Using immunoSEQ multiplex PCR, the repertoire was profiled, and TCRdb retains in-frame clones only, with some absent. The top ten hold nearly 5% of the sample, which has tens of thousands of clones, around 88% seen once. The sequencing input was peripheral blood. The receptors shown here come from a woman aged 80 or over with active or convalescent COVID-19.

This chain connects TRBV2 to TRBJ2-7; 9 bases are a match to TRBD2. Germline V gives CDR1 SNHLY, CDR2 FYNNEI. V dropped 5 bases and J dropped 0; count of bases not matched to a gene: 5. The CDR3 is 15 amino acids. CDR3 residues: CASSLAGRSSYEQYF. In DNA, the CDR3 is TGTGCCAGCAGTCTAGCGGGGCGAAGCTCCTACGAGCAGTACTTC.

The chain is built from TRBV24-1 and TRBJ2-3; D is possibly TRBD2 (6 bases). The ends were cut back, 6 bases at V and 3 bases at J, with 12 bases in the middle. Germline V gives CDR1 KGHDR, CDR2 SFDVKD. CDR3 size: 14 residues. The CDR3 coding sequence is TGTGCCACCAGTTCCTGGGGGACTACAGATACGCAGTATTTT. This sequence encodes CATSSWGTTDTQYF.

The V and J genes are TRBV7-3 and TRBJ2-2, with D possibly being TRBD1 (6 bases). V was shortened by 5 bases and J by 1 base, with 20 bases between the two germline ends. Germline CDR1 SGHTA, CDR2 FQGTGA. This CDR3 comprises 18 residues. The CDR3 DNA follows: TGTGCCAGCAGCCACCCTTCCGCCGGGACACGGAACACCGGGGAGCTGTTTTTT. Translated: CASSHPSAGTRNTGELFF.

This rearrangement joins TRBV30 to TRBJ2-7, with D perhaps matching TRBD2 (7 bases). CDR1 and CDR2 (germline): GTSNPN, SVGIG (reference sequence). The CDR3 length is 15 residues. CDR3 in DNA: TGTGCAGCTACCCCATTCGGGGGGCGAGGATACGAGCAGTACTTC. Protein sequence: CAATPFGGRGYEQYF.

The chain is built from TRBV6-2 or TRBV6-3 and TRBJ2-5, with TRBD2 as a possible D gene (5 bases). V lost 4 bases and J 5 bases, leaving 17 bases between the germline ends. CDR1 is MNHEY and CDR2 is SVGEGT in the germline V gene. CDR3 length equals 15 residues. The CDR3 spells CASSSPRGLGETQYF. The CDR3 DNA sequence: TGTGCCAGCAGTTCGCCTCGAGGGCTTGGGGAGACCCAGTACTTC.

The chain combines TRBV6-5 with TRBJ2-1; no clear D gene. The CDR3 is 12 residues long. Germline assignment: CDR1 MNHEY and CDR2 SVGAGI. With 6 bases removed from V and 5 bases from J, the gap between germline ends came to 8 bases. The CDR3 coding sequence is TGTGCCAGCAGCTATCCGGACAATGAGCAGTTCTTC. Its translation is CASSYPDNEQFF.

The CDR3 spells CASSLVASLYEQYF. For the CDR3, the DNA is TGTGCCAGCAGCTTAGTGGCCTCCCTCTACGAGCAGTACTTC. The chain employs TRBV7-2 and TRBJ2-7, with no clear D. Germline V CDR1 and CDR2: SGHTA, FQGNSA. V lost 1 base and J 3 bases, leaving 10 bases between the germline ends. The CDR3 consists of 14 residues.

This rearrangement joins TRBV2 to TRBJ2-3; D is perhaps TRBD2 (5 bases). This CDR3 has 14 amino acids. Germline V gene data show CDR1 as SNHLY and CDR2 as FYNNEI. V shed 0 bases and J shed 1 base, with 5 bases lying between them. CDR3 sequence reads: CASSEARGTDTQYF. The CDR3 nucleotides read TGTGCCAGCAGTGAAGCGAGGGGCACAGATACGCAGTATTTT.

The CDR3 nucleotides read TGTGCCAGCAGCTCCCGGACGAGGGTCACTGAAGCTTTCTTT. Protein: CASSSRTRVTEAFF. The chain is built from TRBV5-4 and TRBJ1-1, with D unclear. Germline loops: CDR1 SGHNT, CDR2 YYREEE (reference sequence). Trimming removed 3 bases at V and 4 bases at J, with 13 bases between. The CDR3 has 14 amino acids.

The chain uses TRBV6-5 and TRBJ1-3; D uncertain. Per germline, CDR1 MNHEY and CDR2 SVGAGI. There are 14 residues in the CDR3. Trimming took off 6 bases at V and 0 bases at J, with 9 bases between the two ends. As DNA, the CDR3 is TGTGCCAGCAGCCACATCGTCTCTGGAAACACCATATATTTT. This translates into CASSHIVSGNTIYF.

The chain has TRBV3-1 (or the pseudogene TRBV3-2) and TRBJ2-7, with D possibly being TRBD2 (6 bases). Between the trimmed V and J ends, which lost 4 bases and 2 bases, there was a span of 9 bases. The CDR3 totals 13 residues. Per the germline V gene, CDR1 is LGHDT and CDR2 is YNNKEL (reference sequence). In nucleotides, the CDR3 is TGTGCCAGCAGCCTTTCGGGGGCCTACGAGCAGTACTTC. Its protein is CASSLSGAYEQYF.

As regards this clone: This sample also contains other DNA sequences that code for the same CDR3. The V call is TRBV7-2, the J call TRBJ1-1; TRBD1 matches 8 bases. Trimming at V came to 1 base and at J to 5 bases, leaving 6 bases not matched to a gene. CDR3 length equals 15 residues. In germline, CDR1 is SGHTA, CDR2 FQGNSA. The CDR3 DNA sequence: TGTGCCAGCAGCTTAGTTTCAGGGGGCAATACTGAAGCTTTCTTT. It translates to CASSLVSGGNTEAFF.

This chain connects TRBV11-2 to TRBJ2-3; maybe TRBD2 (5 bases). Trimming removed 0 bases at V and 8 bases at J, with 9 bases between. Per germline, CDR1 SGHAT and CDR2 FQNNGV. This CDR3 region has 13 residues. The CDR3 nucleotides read TGTGCCAGCAGCTTAGAACCTGGAGGTACGCAGTATTTT. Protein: CASSLEPGGTQYF. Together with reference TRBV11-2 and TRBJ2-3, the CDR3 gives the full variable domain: EAGVAQSPRYKIIEKRQSVAFWCNPISGHATLYWYQQILGQGPKLLIQFQNNGVVDDSQLPKDRFSAERLKGVDSTLKIQPAKLEDSAVYLCASSLEPGGTQYFGPGTRLTVL.

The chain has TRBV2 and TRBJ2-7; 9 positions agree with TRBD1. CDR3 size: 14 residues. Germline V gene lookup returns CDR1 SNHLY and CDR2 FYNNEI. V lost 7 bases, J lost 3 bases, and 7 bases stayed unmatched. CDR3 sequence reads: CASKGQGSFYEQYF. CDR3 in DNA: TGTGCCAGCAAAGGACAGGGGAGTTTCTACGAGCAGTACTTC. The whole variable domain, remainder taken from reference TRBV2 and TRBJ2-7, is EPEVTQTPSHQVTQMGQEVILRCVPISNHLYFYWYRQILGQKVEFLVSFYNNEISEKSEIFDDQFSVERPDGSNFTLKIRSTKLEDSAMYFCASKGQGSFYEQYFGPGTRLTVT.

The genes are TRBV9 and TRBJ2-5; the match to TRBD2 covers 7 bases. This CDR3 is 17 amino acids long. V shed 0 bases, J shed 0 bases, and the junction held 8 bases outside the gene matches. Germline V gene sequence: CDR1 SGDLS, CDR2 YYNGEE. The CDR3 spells CASSVASSAGYQETQYF. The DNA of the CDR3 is TGTGCCAGCAGCGTAGCTTCGTCAGCGGGGTACCAAGAGACCCAGTACTTC.

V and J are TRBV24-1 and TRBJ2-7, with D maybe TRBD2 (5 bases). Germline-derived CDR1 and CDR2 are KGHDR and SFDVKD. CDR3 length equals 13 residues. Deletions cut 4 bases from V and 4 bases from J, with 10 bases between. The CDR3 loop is CATSDAGIYEQYF. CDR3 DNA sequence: TGTGCCACCAGTGACGCCGGGATTTACGAGCAGTACTTC.

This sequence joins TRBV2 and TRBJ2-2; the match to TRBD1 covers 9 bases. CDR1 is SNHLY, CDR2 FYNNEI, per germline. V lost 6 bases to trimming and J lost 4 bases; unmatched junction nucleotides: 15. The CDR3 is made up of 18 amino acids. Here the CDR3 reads CASSRALVTGGGTGELFF. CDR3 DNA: TGTGCCAGCAGCCGGGCTTTGGTGACAGGGGGGGGCACCGGGGAGCTGTTTTTT.

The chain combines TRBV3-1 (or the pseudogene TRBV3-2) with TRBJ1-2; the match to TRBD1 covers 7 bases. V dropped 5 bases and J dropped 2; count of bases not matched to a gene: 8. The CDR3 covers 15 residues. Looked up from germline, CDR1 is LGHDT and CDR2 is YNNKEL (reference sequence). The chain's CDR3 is CASSTRDRENYGYTF. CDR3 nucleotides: TGTGCCAGCAGCACTCGCGACAGGGAAAACTATGGCTACACCTTC.

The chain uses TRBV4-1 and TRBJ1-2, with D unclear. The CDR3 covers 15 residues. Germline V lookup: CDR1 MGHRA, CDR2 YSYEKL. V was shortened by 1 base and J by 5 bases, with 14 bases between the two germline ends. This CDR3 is CASSQARQAGYGYTF. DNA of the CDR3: TGCGCCAGCAGCCAAGCCCGGCAGGCGGGATATGGCTACACCTTC.

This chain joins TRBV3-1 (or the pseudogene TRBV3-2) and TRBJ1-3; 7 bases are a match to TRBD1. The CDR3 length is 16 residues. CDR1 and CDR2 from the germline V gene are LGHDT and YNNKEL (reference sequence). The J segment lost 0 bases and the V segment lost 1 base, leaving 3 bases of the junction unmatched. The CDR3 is CASSQGGGFSGNTIYF. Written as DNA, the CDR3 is TGTGCCAGCAGCCAAGGAGGGGGCTTCTCTGGAAACACCATATATTTT.

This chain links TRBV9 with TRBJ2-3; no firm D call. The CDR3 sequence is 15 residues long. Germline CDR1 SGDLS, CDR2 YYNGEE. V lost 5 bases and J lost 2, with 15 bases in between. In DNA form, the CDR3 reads TGTGCCAGCAGTCTTACTTACGTCGACACAGATACGCAGTATTTT. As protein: CASSLTYVDTDTQYF.

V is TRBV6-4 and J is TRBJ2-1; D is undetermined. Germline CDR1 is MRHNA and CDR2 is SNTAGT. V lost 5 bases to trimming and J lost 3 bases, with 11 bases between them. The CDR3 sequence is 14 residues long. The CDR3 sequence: CASSPQPGYNEQFF. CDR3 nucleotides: TGTGCCAGCAGTCCCCAACCGGGCTACAATGAGCAGTTCTTC.

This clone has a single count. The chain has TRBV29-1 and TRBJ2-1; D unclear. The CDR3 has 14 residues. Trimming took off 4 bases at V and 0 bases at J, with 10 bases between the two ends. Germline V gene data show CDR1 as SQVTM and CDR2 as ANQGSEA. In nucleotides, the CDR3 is TGCAGCGTTGCCGCGCTGAGCTCCTACAATGAGCAGTTCTTC. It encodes CSVAALSSYNEQFF.

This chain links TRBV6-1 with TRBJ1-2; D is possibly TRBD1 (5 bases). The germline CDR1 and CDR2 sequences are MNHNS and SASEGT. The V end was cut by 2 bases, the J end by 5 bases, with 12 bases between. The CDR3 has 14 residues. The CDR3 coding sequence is TGTGCCAGCAGTGAACCAGGAGGGGCTTATGGCTACACCTTC. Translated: CASSEPGGAYGYTF.

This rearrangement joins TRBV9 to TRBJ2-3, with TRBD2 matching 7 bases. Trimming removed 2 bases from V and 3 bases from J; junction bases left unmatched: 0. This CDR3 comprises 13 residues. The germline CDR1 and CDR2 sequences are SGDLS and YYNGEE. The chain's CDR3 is CASSVGGTDTQYF. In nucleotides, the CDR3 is TGTGCCAGCAGCGTGGGGGGGACAGATACGCAGTATTTT.